This T cell receptor (beta chain) was found in a study of blood T cell repertoires in COVID-19. Across the whole study: Nucleic acid was either cDNA or gDNA, and it came from T cells, B-cell-depleted T cells, or PBMCs.

Generated by immunoSEQ multiplex PCR, the TCRdb table keeps only in-frame clones and is missing some. The sample includes roughly 250,000 clones, approximately 84% of them seen just once. V lost 0 bases to trimming and J lost 4 bases, with 15 bases between them. Germline CDR1 is SGHDN and CDR2 is FVKESK. The CDR3 runs 16 residues. The V gene is TRBV14, the J gene TRBJ1-2, with D perhaps matching TRBD1 (6 bases). This TCR derives from a person aged 65 to 85 with COVID-19, enrolled during active disease. The sequencing sample was made of peripheral blood. The CDR3 bases are TGTGCCAGCAGCCAAGAGTATCAGGGGCCCGTCTATGGCTACACCTTC. Translated: CASSQEYQGPVYGYTF.